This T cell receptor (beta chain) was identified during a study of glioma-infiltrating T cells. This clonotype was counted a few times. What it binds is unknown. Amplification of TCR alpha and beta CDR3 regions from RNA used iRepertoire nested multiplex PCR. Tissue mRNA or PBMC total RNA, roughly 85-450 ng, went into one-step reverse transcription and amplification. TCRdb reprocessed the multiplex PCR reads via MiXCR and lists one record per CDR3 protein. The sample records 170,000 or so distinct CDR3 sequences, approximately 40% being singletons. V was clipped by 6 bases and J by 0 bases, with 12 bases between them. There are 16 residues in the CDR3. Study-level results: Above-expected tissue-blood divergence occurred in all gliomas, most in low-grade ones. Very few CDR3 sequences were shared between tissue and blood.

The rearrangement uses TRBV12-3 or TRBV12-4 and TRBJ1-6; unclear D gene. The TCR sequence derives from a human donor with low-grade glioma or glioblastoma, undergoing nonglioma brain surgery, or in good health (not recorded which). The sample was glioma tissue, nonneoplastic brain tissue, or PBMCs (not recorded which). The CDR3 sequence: CASSLSTSSYNSPLHF. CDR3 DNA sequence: TGTGCCAGCAGCCTCTCGACGAGCTCCTATAATTCACCCCTCCACTTT.